One sample yielded the 31 T cell receptor beta chains listed below, sequenced in a study of cytomegalovirus exposure and HLA in healthy donors. Researchers ran the PCR with 60 Vbeta and 13 Jbeta primers. TCRdb's table, derived via immunoSEQ multiplex PCR, lists solely in-frame clones and lacks some. The sample holds about 190,000 clones, around 90% seen once. The sample taken for sequencing was PBMCs. All receptors derive from a boy aged 2 to 10 in good health and CMV-seronegative.

The V gene is TRBV5-4, the J gene TRBJ2-7; 7 nucleotides agree with TRBD1. The germline V gene encodes CDR1 SGHNT and CDR2 YYREEE (reference sequence). The CDR3 runs 15 residues. The trim removed 4 bases at V and 5 bases at J, leaving 12 bases unmatched. This CDR3 is CASSKRTTGAHEQYF. CDR3 DNA sequence: TGTGCCAGCAGCAAAAGGACCACAGGGGCCCACGAGCAGTACTTC.

V gene TRBV5-4 combines with J gene TRBJ2-1, with TRBD2 as a possible D gene (6 bases). Trimming took 0 bases from V and 5 from J, leaving 12 bases between them. CDR1 is SGHNT, CDR2 YYREEE, per germline (reference sequence). The CDR3 sequence is 15 residues long. This CDR3 reads CASSLAGLQHNEQFF. The CDR3 DNA reads TGTGCCAGCAGCTTGGCGGGACTCCAGCACAATGAGCAGTTCTTC.

The chain combines TRBV28 with TRBJ2-7; 9 bases agree with TRBD1. Germline CDR1 MDHEN, CDR2 SYDVKM. V lost 5 bases, J lost 0 bases, and 5 bases stayed unmatched. The CDR3 loop spans 15 amino acids. This CDR3 is CASSRTGAFSYEQYF. In nucleotides, the CDR3 is TGTGCCAGCAGTAGGACAGGGGCCTTCTCCTACGAGCAGTACTTC.

The V call is TRBV30, the J call TRBJ2-7, with 8 bases lining up with TRBD2. There are 12 residues in the CDR3. J was trimmed by 2 bases and V by 5 bases; bases with no gene match: 2. Germline CDR1 and CDR2: GTSNPN and SVGIG (reference sequence). This CDR3 reads CAWVAGTYEQYF. CDR3 in DNA: TGTGCCTGGGTAGCGGGAACCTACGAGCAGTACTTC.

The chain joins TRBV5-5 to TRBJ1-6; a possible D gene is TRBD1 (6 bases). Per germline, CDR1 SGHKS and CDR2 YYEKEE (reference sequence). This CDR3 has 14 amino acids. Trimming removed 0 bases from V and 10 bases from J, with 11 bases in between. The CDR3 sequence: CASSLVGQLSPLHF. Here the CDR3 DNA reads TGTGCCAGCAGCTTGGTGGGACAACTATCACCCCTCCACTTT.

This clone was recorded only once. J is TRBJ2-6 and V is TRBV30, with D maybe TRBD2 (5 bases). Germline V gene lookup returns CDR1 GTSNPN and CDR2 SVGIG (reference sequence). The CDR3 has 16 amino acids. Trimming left V 4 bases short and J 0 bases short, with 13 bases between. CDR3 DNA: TGTGCCTGGACTCGGGGATTGAGCTCTGGGGCCAACGTCCTGACTTTC. It translates to CAWTRGLSSGANVLTF.

V is TRBV5-1 and J is TRBJ2-5; the match to TRBD1 covers 9 bases. With the DNA end fitting TRBJ2-7 better, the J assignment may be wrong. The CDR3 length is 12 residues. Per germline, CDR1 SGHRS and CDR2 YFSETQ. The CDR3 bases are TGCGCCAGCAGTTGGACAGGGGACGAGCAGTACTTC. As protein: CASSWTGDEQYF.

This clone was seen a single time. This chain joins TRBV30 and TRBJ1-1, with 7 bases identical to TRBD1. Germline V lookup: CDR1 GTSNPN, CDR2 SVGIG (reference sequence). V was clipped by 5 bases and J by 1 base; unmatched bases: 1. This CDR3 spans 12 amino acids. This CDR3 is CAWGQENTEAFF. The CDR3 DNA is TGTGCCTGGGGACAGGAGAACACTGAAGCTTTCTTT.

This rearrangement joins TRBV28 to TRBJ2-7; D is ambiguous. V lost 3 bases and J 2 bases, leaving 11 bases between the germline ends. The CDR3 covers 14 residues. The germline CDR1 and CDR2 sequences are MDHEN and SYDVKM. The CDR3 spells CASSFGSVAYEQYF. CDR3 in DNA: TGTGCCAGCAGTTTTGGCAGCGTGGCCTACGAGCAGTACTTC.

This sequence joins TRBV16 and TRBJ2-1, with 13 bases aligning to TRBD2. V shed 3 bases, J shed 9 bases, and the junction held 8 bases outside the gene matches. This CDR3 contains 16 residues. Germline CDR1 is KGHSY and CDR2 is FQNENV. This CDR3 reads CASSQRTSGSKGEQFF. CDR3 DNA: TGTGCCAGCAGCCAGAGGACTAGCGGGAGTAAGGGTGAGCAGTTCTTC.

This chain connects TRBV28 to TRBJ1-5, with 7 bases identical to TRBD1. The CDR3 totals 14 residues. Germline loops: CDR1 MDHEN, CDR2 SYDVKM. V was pared by 4 bases and J by 7 bases, with 7 bases of the junction left unmatched. The CDR3 sequence is CASSSRQGLQPQHF. The DNA for the CDR3 is TGTGCCAGCAGTTCTCGACAGGGTCTGCAGCCCCAGCATTTT.

V is TRBV4-1 and J is TRBJ1-4; weak D call: TRBD1 (5 bases). CDR1 and CDR2 from the germline V gene are MGHRA and YSYEKL. V was clipped by 4 bases and J by 4 bases, with 10 bases between them. This CDR3 spans 14 amino acids. CDR3 coding DNA: TGCGCCAGCAGCCCAGGACAAGTTAATGAAAAACTGTTTTTT. Protein: CASSPGQVNEKLFF.

For this clone: The junction and the germline gene differ at one end; a read error may be behind it. The chain joins TRBV7-8 to TRBJ2-5, with 9 nucleotides matching TRBD2. The CDR3 has 12 amino acids. In germline, CDR1 is SGHVS, CDR2 FQNEAQ. CDR3 in amino acids: CASSSQGAGGDF. The CDR3 bases are TGTGCCAGCAGCTCCCAAGGGGCGGGAGGGGACTTC. Full variable domain (outside the CDR3, taken from reference TRBV7-8 and TRBJ2-5): GAGVSQSPRYKVAKRGQDVALRCDPISGHVSLFWYQQALGQGPEFLTYFQNEAQLDKSGLPSDRFFAERPEGSVSTLKIQRTQQEDSAVYLCASSSQGAGGDFGPGTRLLVL.

The chain uses TRBV25-1 and TRBJ2-7; D gene uncertain. Deletions cut 7 bases from V and 3 bases from J, with 13 bases between. This CDR3 contains 13 residues. In germline, CDR1 is MGHDK, CDR2 SYGVNS. The CDR3 here is CASMGSLLYEQYF. CDR3 DNA: TGTGCCAGCATGGGCAGCTTACTCTACGAGCAGTACTTC.

J is TRBJ1-1 and V is TRBV7-7; TRBD1 is a possible D gene (5 bases). The CDR3 is made up of 13 amino acids. Germline CDR1 is SSHAT and CDR2 is FNYEAQ (reference sequence). The V and J ends lost 5 bases and 1 base respectively, with 8 bases between them. CDR3 in DNA: TGTGCCAGCAGCAGAGACAGGAACACTGAAGCTTTCTTT. Residues: CASSRDRNTEAFF. The full variable domain, with the rest looked up from reference TRBV7-7 and TRBJ1-1, is GAGVSQSPRYKVTKRGQDVTLRCDPISSHATLYWYQQALGQGPEFLTYFNYEAQPDKSGLPSDRFSAERPEGSISTLTIQRTEQRDSAMYRCASSRDRNTEAFFGQGTRLTVV.

The chain combines TRBV7-5 with TRBJ1-1; the DNA was not compared with TRBD1, the D call given in the table. TRBV7-5 is described as a pseudogene. CDR3 size: 15 residues. CDR3 DNA sequence: TGTGTCAGAAGCTTACGAAACACAGGGAACACTGAAGCTTTCTTT. This codes for CVRSLRNTGNTEAFF.

This clone came up a few times. The sample contains more than one DNA sequence encoding this CDR3. The chain joins TRBV5-1 to TRBJ2-2; D not resolved. Germline-derived CDR1 and CDR2 are SGHRS and YFSETQ. With 0 bases removed from V and 0 bases from J, the gap between germline ends came to 6 bases. The CDR3 runs 15 residues. This CDR3 is CASSLGHPNTGELFF. The DNA of the CDR3 is TGCGCCAGCAGCTTGGGACACCCGAACACCGGGGAGCTGTTTTTT. The full variable domain, in which reference TRBV5-1 and TRBJ2-2 provide the parts outside the CDR3, is KAGVTQTPRYLIKTRGQQVTLSCSPISGHRSVSWYQQTPGQGLQFLFEYFSETQRNKGNFPGRFSGRQFSNSRSEMNVSTLELGDSALYLCASSLGHPNTGELFFGEGSRLTVL.

For the CDR3, the DNA is TGCAGCGCGGAGGGTCAGAACACCGGGGAGCTGTTTTTT. Translating it yields CSAEGQNTGELFF. This chain uses TRBV29-1 with TRBJ2-2; a weak D match, TRBD2 (6 bases). The CDR3 consists of 13 residues. Germline V gives CDR1 SQVTM, CDR2 ANQGSEA. The V end was cut by 7 bases, the J end by 1 base, with 10 bases between.

As concerns this clone: This sample includes further DNA sequences coding for the same CDR3. The chain employs TRBV5-1 and TRBJ2-3; 7 nucleotides align to TRBD2. Germline CDR1 is SGHRS and CDR2 is YFSETQ. Trimming cost V 0 bases and J 6 bases; bases outside gene matches: 4. The length of the CDR3 is 14 residues. The CDR3 region has the DNA TGCGCCAGCAGCTTGGGCGGGGGAGCGGATACGCAGTATTTT. Its protein is CASSLGGGADTQYF. Supplemented by reference TRBV5-1 and TRBJ2-3, the full variable domain reads KAGVTQTPRYLIKTRGQQVTLSCSPISGHRSVSWYQQTPGQGLQFLFEYFSETQRNKGNFPGRFSGRQFSNSRSEMNVSTLELGDSALYLCASSLGGGADTQYFGPGTRLTVL.

The rearrangement links TRBV5-1 to TRBJ2-1; TRBD2 aligns across 8 bases. CDR1 and CDR2 (germline): SGHRS, YFSETQ. This CDR3 contains 15 residues. V was pared by 2 bases and J by 6 bases, with 7 bases of the junction left unmatched. The CDR3 DNA reads as TGCGCCAGCAGCTTTTCGCGGGGGGTTTCCAATGAGCAGTTCTTC. It yields the protein CASSFSRGVSNEQFF.

This chain joins TRBV6-4 and TRBJ1-6, with D perhaps matching TRBD1 (6 bases). The V end was cut by 8 bases, the J end by 10 bases, with 21 bases between. Germline loops: CDR1 MRHNA, CDR2 SNTAGT. This CDR3 region has 15 residues. The CDR3 spells CASSASQGRGSPLHF. CDR3 sequence (DNA): TGTGCCAGCTCCGCGAGTCAGGGGCGCGGATCACCCCTCCACTTT.

The rearrangement links TRBV27 to TRBJ2-3, with 10 bases aligning to TRBD2. Trimming took 6 bases from V and 4 from J; bases not matched to a gene: 7. Germline lookup yields CDR1 MNHEY and CDR2 SMNVEV (reference sequence). The CDR3 covers 15 residues. CDR3 protein: CASSAGLAGADTQYF. The CDR3 DNA reads as TGTGCCAGCAGCGCCGGGCTAGCGGGGGCAGATACGCAGTATTTT.

The chain has TRBV4-1 and TRBJ2-3; 8 positions agree with TRBD2. Germline assignment: CDR1 MGHRA and CDR2 YSYEKL. Trimming took 5 bases from V and 4 from J; bases not matched to a gene: 8. The CDR3 loop spans 15 amino acids. The CDR3 sequence is CASSGVGLESDTQYF. The DNA for the CDR3 is TGCGCCAGCAGCGGCGTGGGACTAGAGTCAGATACGCAGTATTTT.

This chain joins TRBV5-1 and TRBJ2-5, with D maybe TRBD2 (6 bases). This CDR3 spans 13 amino acids. V lost 6 bases, J lost 4 bases, and 13 bases lay in between. Germline loops: CDR1 SGHRS, CDR2 YFSETQ. CDR3 nucleotide sequence: TGCGCCAGCACCCCGCGGGGCCGAGAGACCCAGTACTTC. Translating gives CASTPRGRETQYF.

A remark on this clone: At one boundary the junction diverges from the germline segment, which might be a read error. V usage is TRBV6-5 and J usage is TRBJ2-1, with D maybe TRBD2 (6 bases). This CDR3 region has 15 residues. Germline values: CDR1 MNHEY, CDR2 SVGAGI. In DNA form, the CDR3 reads TGTGCCAGCAGGTACTACTGGGACTCCCACAATGAGCAGTTCTTC. Protein: CASRYYWDSHNEQFF.

This clone was detected a few times. This chain joins TRBV9 and TRBJ2-1; D remains ambiguous. Germline CDR1 is SGDLS and CDR2 is YYNGEE. Trimming removed 3 bases from V and 0 bases from J, with 10 bases in between. The CDR3 is made up of 15 amino acids. CDR3 sequence: CASSGQGSSYNEQFF. For the CDR3, the DNA is TGTGCCAGCAGCGGACAAGGCTCCTCCTACAATGAGCAGTTCTTC.

This clone came up once. V is TRBV15 and J is TRBJ2-2, with 10 positions matching TRBD2. The CDR3 is 22 amino acids. V lost 0 bases and J lost 2; bases outside the gene matches: 18. Germline CDR1 is LNHNV and CDR2 is YYDKDF (reference sequence). The CDR3 nucleotides are TGTGCCACCAGCAGAGATTTAGGGAAGGCTAGCGGGGGCCAGACAAACACCGGGGAGCTGTTTTTT. Amino acid sequence: CATSRDLGKASGGQTNTGELFF.

This sequence joins TRBV6-5 and TRBJ2-1, with a tentative D call TRBD2 (6 bases). V dropped 7 bases and J dropped 9 bases, with 22 bases sitting between them. The CDR3 loop spans 15 amino acids. Germline V gives CDR1 MNHEY, CDR2 SVGAGI. CDR3 protein: CASTQISGTAGEQFF. The DNA of the CDR3 is TGTGCCAGCACCCAGATTAGCGGAACGGCGGGTGAGCAGTTCTTC.

The CDR3 sequence is CASSLNREKLFF. The CDR3 nucleotides read TGTGCCAGCAGCTTAAACCGGGAAAAACTGTTTTTT. This chain links TRBV11-2 with TRBJ1-4; no reliable D call. CDR1 is SGHAT and CDR2 is FQNNGV in the germline V gene. Trimming cost V 2 bases and J 8 bases, with 6 bases left between them. The CDR3 is 12 amino acids.

This clone appeared a single time. The chain joins TRBV9 to TRBJ1-1; tentatively, D is TRBD1 (5 bases). The CDR3 is made up of 15 amino acids. Germline V CDR1 and CDR2: SGDLS, YYNGEE. Trimming shortened V by 2 bases and J by 6 bases, and 17 bases separated the two germline ends. The CDR3 DNA reads as TGTGCCAGCAGCGTTGGAAAAGGGGTAAACCCTGAAGCTTTCTTT. Protein sequence: CASSVGKGVNPEAFF.

The V call is TRBV7-2, the J call TRBJ1-5; tentatively, D is TRBD1 (5 bases). Deletions cut 3 bases from V and 6 bases from J, with 9 bases between. CDR3 length: 13 residues. Germline V gene data show CDR1 as SGHTA and CDR2 as FQGNSA. CDR3 sequence: CASSLTETQPQHF. The DNA for the CDR3 is TGTGCCAGCAGCTTGACAGAAACTCAGCCCCAGCATTTT.